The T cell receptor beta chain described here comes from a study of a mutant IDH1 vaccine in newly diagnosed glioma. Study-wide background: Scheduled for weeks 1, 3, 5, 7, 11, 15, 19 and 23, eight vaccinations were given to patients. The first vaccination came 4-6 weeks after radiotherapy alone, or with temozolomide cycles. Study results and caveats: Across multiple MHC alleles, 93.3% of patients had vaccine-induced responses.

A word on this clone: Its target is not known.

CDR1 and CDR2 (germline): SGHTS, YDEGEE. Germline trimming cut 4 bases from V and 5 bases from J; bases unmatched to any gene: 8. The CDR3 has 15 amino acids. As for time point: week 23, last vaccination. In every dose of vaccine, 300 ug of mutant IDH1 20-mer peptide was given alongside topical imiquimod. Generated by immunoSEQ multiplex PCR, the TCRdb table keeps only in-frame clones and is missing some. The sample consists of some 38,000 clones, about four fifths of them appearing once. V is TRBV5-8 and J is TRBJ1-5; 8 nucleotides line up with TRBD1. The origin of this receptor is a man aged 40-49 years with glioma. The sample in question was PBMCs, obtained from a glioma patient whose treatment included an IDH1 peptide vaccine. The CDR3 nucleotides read TGTGCCAGCAGCAAGGGACAGGTGGGTTATCAGCCCCAGCATTTT. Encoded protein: CASSKGQVGYQPQHF.